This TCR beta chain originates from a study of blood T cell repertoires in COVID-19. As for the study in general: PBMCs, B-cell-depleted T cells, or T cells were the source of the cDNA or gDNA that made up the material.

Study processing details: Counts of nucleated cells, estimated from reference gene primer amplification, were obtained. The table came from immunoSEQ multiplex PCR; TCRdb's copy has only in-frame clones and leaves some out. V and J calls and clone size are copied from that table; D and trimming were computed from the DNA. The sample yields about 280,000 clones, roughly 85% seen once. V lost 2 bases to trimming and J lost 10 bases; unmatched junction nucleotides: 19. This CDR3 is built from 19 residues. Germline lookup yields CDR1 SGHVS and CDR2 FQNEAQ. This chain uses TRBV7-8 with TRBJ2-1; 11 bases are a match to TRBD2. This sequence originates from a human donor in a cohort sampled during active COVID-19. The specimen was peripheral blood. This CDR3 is CASSLRAKTSGSMGSEQFF. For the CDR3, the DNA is TGTGCCAGCAGCTTAAGGGCAAAAACTAGCGGGAGTATGGGGTCGGAGCAGTTCTTC.